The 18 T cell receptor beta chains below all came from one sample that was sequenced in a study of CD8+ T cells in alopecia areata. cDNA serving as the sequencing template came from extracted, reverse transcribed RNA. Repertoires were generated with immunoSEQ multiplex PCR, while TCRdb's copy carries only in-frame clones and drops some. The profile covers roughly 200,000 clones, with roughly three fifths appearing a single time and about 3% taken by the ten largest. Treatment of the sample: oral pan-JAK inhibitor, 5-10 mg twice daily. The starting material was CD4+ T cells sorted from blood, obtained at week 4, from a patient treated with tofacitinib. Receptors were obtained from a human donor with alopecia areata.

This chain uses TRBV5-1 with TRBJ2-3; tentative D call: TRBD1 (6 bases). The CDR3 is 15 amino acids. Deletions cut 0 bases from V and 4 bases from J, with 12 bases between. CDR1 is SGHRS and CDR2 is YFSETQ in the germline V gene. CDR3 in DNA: TGCGCCAGCAGCTTGGCGGGACAAGGGCCAGATACGCAGTATTTT. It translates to CASSLAGQGPDTQYF.

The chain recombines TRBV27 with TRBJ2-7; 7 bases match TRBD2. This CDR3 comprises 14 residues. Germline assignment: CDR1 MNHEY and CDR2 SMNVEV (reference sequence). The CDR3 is CVTQPGDYGHEQYF. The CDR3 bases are TGTGTCACCCAACCCGGGGACTATGGGCACGAGCAGTACTTC.

The CDR3 DNA sequence: TGCGCCAGCAGCTTGACGGGGGGAACCTACAATGAGCAGTTCTTC. Protein sequence: CASSLTGGTYNEQFF. The chain uses TRBV5-1 and TRBJ2-1; TRBD2 agrees at 7 bases. Germline CDR1 and CDR2: SGHRS and YFSETQ. J was trimmed by 2 bases and V by 1 base; bases with no gene match: 3. CDR3 length: 15 residues.

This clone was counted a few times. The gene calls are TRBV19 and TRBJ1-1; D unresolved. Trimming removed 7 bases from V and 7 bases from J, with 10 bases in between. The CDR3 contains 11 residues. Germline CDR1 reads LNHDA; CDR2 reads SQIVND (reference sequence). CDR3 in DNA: TGTGCCAGTATTTCTACTCTTGAAGCTTTCTTT. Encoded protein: CASISTLEAFF.

In DNA form, the CDR3 reads TGTGCCAGCAGCCCCCACTACGCTGGCTACACCTTC. This translates into CASSPHYAGYTF. The chain employs TRBV7-2 and TRBJ1-2; D gene uncertain. V lost 5 bases and J 7 bases, leaving 11 bases between the germline ends. CDR3 length: 12 residues. Looked up from germline, CDR1 is SGHTA and CDR2 is FQGNSA.

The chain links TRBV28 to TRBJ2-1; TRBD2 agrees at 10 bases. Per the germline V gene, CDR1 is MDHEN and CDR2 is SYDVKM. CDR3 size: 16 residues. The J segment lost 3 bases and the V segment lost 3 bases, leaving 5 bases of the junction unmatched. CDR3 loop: CASSFILAGNYNEQFF. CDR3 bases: TGTGCCAGCAGTTTCATACTAGCGGGGAACTACAATGAGCAGTTCTTC.

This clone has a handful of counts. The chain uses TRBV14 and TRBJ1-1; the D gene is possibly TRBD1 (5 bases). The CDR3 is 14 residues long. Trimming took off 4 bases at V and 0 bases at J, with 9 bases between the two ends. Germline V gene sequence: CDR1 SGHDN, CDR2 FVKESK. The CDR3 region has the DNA TGTGCCAGCAGCCTATGGGACGTGAACACTGAAGCTTTCTTT. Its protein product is CASSLWDVNTEAFF. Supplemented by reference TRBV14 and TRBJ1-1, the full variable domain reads EAGVTQFPSHSVIEKGQTVTLRCDPISGHDNLYWYRRVMGKEIKFLLHFVKESKQDESGMPNNRFLAERTGGTYSTLKVQPAELEDSGVYFCASSLWDVNTEAFFGQGTRLTVV.

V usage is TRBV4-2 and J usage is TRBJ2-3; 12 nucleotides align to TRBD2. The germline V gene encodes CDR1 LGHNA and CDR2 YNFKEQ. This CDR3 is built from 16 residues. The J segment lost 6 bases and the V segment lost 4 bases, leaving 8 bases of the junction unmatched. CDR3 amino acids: CASSPGLAGYLDTQYF. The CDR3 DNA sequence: TGTGCCAGCAGCCCCGGACTAGCGGGGTATTTGGATACGCAGTATTTT.

The CDR3 nucleotides are TGTGCCAGCAGCCCGCCGAGCTCCTACGAGCAGTACTTC. It yields the protein CASSPPSSYEQYF. The chain carries TRBV7-3 and TRBJ2-7; unclear D gene. Germline CDR1 is SGHTA and CDR2 is FQGTGA. Deletions cut 5 bases from V and 0 bases from J, with 8 bases between. The CDR3 totals 13 residues.

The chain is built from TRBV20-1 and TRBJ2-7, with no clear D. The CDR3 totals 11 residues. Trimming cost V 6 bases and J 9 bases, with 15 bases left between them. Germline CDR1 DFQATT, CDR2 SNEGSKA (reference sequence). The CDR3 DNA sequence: TGCAGTGCCACCCAAGGGCTGGGGCAGTACTTC. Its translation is CSATQGLGQYF.

In nucleotides, the CDR3 is TGTGCCAGCAGCCCCGTAGGGGGGAGAGCTTTCTTT. It translates to CASSPVGGRAFF. This sequence joins TRBV6-5 and TRBJ1-1, with D perhaps matching TRBD1 (6 bases). CDR1 and CDR2 (germline): MNHEY, SVGAGI. The CDR3 extends over 12 amino acids. Trimming removed 6 bases at V and 10 bases at J, with 15 bases between.

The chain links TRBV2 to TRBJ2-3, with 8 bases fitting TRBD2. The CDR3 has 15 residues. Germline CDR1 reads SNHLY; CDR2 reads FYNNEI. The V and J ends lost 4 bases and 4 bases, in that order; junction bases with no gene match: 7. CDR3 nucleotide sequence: TGTGCCAGCAGTGCCGGGACTAGAATTTCAGATACGCAGTATTTT. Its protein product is CASSAGTRISDTQYF.

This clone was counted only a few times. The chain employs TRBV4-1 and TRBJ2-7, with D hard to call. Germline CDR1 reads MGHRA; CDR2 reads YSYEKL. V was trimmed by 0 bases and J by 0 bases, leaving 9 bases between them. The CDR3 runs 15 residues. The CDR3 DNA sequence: TGCGCCAGCAGCCAAGATCGAAGGGCCTCCTACGAGCAGTACTTC. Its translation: CASSQDRRASYEQYF.

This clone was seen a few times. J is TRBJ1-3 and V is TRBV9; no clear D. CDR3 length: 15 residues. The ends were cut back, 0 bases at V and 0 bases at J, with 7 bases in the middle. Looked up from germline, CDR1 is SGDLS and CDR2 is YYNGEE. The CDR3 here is CASSVGPSSGNTIYF. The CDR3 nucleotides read TGTGCCAGCAGCGTAGGACCGAGCTCTGGAAACACCATATATTTT. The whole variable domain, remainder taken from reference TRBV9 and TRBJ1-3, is DSGVTQTPKHLITATGQRVTLRCSPRSGDLSVYWYQQSLDQGLQFLIQYYNGEERAKGNILERFSAQQFPDLHSELNLSSLELGDSALYFCASSVGPSSGNTIYFGEGSWLTVV.

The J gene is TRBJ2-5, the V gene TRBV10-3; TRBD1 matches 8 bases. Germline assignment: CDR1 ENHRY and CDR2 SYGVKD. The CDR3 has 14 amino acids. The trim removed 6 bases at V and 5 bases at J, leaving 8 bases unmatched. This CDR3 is CAISADRGGETQYF. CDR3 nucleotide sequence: TGTGCCATCAGCGCTGACAGGGGAGGTGAGACCCAGTACTTC.

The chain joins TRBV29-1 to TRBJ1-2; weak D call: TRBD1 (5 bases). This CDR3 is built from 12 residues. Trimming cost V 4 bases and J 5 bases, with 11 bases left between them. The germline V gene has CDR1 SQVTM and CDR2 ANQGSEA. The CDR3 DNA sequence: TGCAGCGTTGTATATAGGGGTTATGGCTACACCTTC. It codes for CSVVYRGYGYTF.

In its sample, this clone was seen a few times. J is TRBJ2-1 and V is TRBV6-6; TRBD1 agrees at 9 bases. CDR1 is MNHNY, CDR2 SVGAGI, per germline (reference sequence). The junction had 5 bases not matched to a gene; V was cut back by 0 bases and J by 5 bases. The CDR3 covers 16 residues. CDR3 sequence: CASSYSGGQGHNEQFF. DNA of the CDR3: TGTGCCAGCAGTTACTCAGGGGGACAGGGCCACAATGAGCAGTTCTTC.

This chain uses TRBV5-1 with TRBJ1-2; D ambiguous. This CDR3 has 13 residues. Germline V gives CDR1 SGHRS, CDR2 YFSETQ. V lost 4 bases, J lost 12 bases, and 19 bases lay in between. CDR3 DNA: TGCGCCAGCAGCCCGGAGGTTCCGGGAGAAAACACCTTC. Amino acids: CASSPEVPGENTF.